This T cell receptor (beta chain) is from a study of shared clonotypes between healthy human individuals. Study in general: The donor group consisted of two women and three men, aged 18 to 49. Points from the study as a whole: Researchers sampled only blood; tissue repertoires likely differ. Estimated clonotype richness was generally higher in naive than memory subsets.

Clones were sequenced by immunoSEQ multiplex PCR, and TCRdb holds only the in-frame ones, with some missing. Of roughly 2,300,000 clones listed, less than 95% are singletons. Trimming removed 1 base from V and 11 bases from J, with 11 bases in between. The CDR3 length is 11 residues. CDR1 and CDR2 from the germline V gene are DFQATT and SNEGSKA (reference sequence). A note on this clone: Antigen unknown.

This TCR was sampled from a man aged 18 to 30 in good health. Some clones in this sample may be carry-over from other donors' samples. V gene TRBV20-1 combines with J gene TRBJ1-1, with D possibly being TRBD1 (5 bases). Sequencing input: naive CD4+ T cells from PBMCs. Subset reported: CD45RA+ positively selected. This CDR3 reads CSARARVGAFF. DNA of the CDR3: TGCAGTGCTAGAGCCAGGGTCGGGGCTTTCTTT.